This T cell receptor (beta chain) is drawn from a study of cytomegalovirus exposure and HLA in healthy donors. Study observations and caveats: In the 120 or so validation repertoires, about 94% of cluster scores exceeded 0, per a later analysis.

In the case of this clone: Its antigen remains unidentified.

Method: immunoSEQ multiplex PCR; TCRdb's copy keeps in-frame clones and lacks some. This sample has about 240,000 clones, with approximately 83% found just once. V dropped 7 bases and J dropped 3 bases, with 18 bases sitting between them. The CDR3 consists of 15 residues. The germline gives CDR1 MNHEY, CDR2 SMNVEV (reference sequence). The sequenced material came from PBMCs. This TCR derives from a woman in her thirties in good health and CMV-seropositive. This chain uses TRBV27 with TRBJ2-5; possible D gene TRBD2, 5 bases. CDR3 bases: TGTGCCAGCACCCGGGGTATCGGCCCAGAAGAGACCCAGTACTTC. Protein product: CASTRGIGPEETQYF.